These T cell receptor beta chains were read from a single sample in a study of identical twins. TCRdb redid the calling of the 5' RACE reads with MiXCR, one entry per CDR3 protein. The data contain over 600,000 distinct CDR3 sequences, roughly 20% of them seen just once; the ten biggest clones take up 4% to 4.5%. This sample also appeared in a second study, on T cells expressing NK-cell markers.

Sequenced: PBMCs. The receptor set was obtained from a young woman in good health. CDR3s include the opening cysteine and the closing phenylalanine or tryptophan. Fields, in order: V gene, D gene, clone size, CDR3 protein. D genes are given only for firm matches. Part of the rows lack a size; the others show once, few, many or a class for expanded clones.

V: TRBV6-5; D: .; size: .; CDR3: CASSYGLGENYGYTF
V: TRBV20-1; D: .; size: many; CDR3: CSARGYRAGSPLHF
V: TRBV7-9; D: TRBD1; size: .; CDR3: CASSLRGTGNTDTQYF
V: TRBV9; D: .; size: .; CDR3: CASSTGPPDTQYF
V: TRBV20-1; D: TRBD2; size: many; CDR3: CSATVAGKETQYF
V: TRBV7-2; D: TRBD1; size: .; CDR3: CASSLKPGQGSFEQYF
V: TRBV20-1; D: .; size: .; CDR3: CSAQTVTDTQYF
V: TRBV5-1; D: .; size: many; CDR3: CASSWTPGGNEQFF
V: TRBV9; D: .; size: few; CDR3: CASSVGSLNEQFF
V: TRBV20-1; D: .; size: few; CDR3: CSATTGQLSYEQYF
V: TRBV20-1; D: TRBD2; size: .; CDR3: CSATRLADVPYEQYF
V: TRBV7-6; D: .; size: .; CDR3: CASSLVGVGLPSSYNEQFF
V: TRBV2; D: .; size: .; CDR3: CASSEDARNGAGNTIYF
V: TRBV20-1; D: .; size: many; CDR3: CSASPSGVPEQYF
V: TRBV5-1; D: .; size: few; CDR3: CASSHDGGIQYF
V: TRBV20-1; D: TRBD2; size: .; CDR3: CSAAGLRTGEQYF
V: TRBV5-5; D: .; size: .; CDR3: CASSFGLFSYEQYF
V: TRBV5-4; D: .; size: .; CDR3: CASSPREHPYNEQFF
V: TRBV11-3; D: .; size: many; CDR3: CASSLDSYSEQYF
V: TRBV5-1; D: .; size: .; CDR3: CASSLDPANEKLFF
V: TRBV20-1; D: .; size: .; CDR3: CSAPVRGQPQHF
V: TRBV20-1; D: .; size: few; CDR3: CSARVGSSYNEQFF
V: TRBV27; D: TRBD2; size: few; CDR3: CASRTGTGTSSYNEQFF
V: TRBV20-1; D: .; size: .; CDR3: CSASRTSSNIQYF
V: TRBV12-3/TRBV12-4; D: .; size: many; CDR3: CATRQPQHF
V: TRBV20-1; D: .; size: .; CDR3: CSARDPEDQPQHF
V: TRBV5-1; D: .; size: .; CDR3: CASSPGAGSNEKLFF
V: TRBV3-1; D: .; size: .; CDR3: CASSQEVSGYTQYF
V: TRBV12-3/TRBV12-4; D: .; size: many; CDR3: CASSLRVSNQPQHF
V: TRBV12-3/TRBV12-4; D: .; size: .; CDR3: CASSREVGQPQHF
V: TRBV12-3/TRBV12-4; D: .; size: .; CDR3: CASSSTDRITYEQYF
V: TRBV7-8; D: .; size: .; CDR3: CASSLWWVETQYF
V: TRBV5-1; D: TRBD2; size: .; CDR3: CASSSTGLSSYEQYF
V: TRBV6-6; D: .; size: .; CDR3: CASRNTNTGELFF
V: TRBV6-1; D: .; size: few; CDR3: CASSQQRVSYEQYF
V: TRBV2; D: TRBD2; size: .; CDR3: CASSGSGRALATDTQYF
V: TRBV12-3/TRBV12-4; D: .; size: .; CDR3: CASSFIPSYTQYF
V: TRBV7-9; D: TRBD1; size: few; CDR3: CASSLGQGLQNEQFF
V: TRBV10-3; D: .; size: few; CDR3: CAISSVLSYEQYF
V: TRBV12-5; D: .; size: .; CDR3: CASGLGASDEQFF
V: TRBV12-3/TRBV12-4; D: TRBD2; size: few; CDR3: CASSLHPGTRPTDTQYF
V: TRBV5-1; D: TRBD2; size: .; CDR3: CASSSGGVRTSGSTDTQYF
V: TRBV11-2; D: .; size: few; CDR3: CASSFLSSSDTQYF
V: TRBV12-3/TRBV12-4; D: .; size: .; CDR3: CASSPWGEINEQFF
V: TRBV6-5; D: .; size: few; CDR3: CASSYSFNSNQPQHF
V: TRBV5-6; D: TRBD1; size: .; CDR3: CASSVLGQAYEKLFF